This TCR beta chain is drawn from a study of identical twins (dated by TCRdb to about 2016). Context from the whole study: TCR alpha and beta repertoires from monozygotic twins, unrelated adults of various ages and cord blood were deep-sequenced to test whether fetal clonotypes persist. To rule out contamination, replicate twin experiments were performed at different times with different library preparation protocols.

Every donor in the study was a healthy Caucasian. Three pairs of female monozygotic twins, all aged about 18 to 29 years, were included in the twin cohort. RNA for TCR libraries was isolated from peripheral blood mononuclear cells. For this clonotype: Its recognized antigen is unknown. The sample holds no much larger clone one base away, and base qualities are not on file.

The CDR3 goes from the cysteine to the phenylalanine over 17 residues. Of the read, only the CDR3 DNA is kept; its 51 bases are in frame from base 1. The junction carries 14 bases between V and J, which are trimmed by 2 bases and 2 bases respectively. The germline V gene provides CDR1 SGDLS and CDR2 YYNGEE. The library was generated by 5' RACE. TCRdb records Illumina HiSeq 2000 as the sequencer. A universal primer binding site was added through template switching, and the final cDNA carried a unique molecular identifier so that TCR cDNA molecules could be counted accurately. First-strand cDNA for TCR alpha and beta chains was synthesized from specific primers in the conserved constant-segment region. To control for contamination, every cDNA library carried two barcodes: a SMART-Mk sample barcode plus Illumina barcodes. TruSeq adapter sequences and Illumina sample barcodes were added in two successive PCR steps. The Illumina HiSeq platform was used with custom primers to sequence TCR alpha and beta cDNA libraries. In the paper's pipeline: MiGEC was used to process raw reads and extract unique molecular identifiers, and MiXCR was used to find CDR3 positions. For each individual, recombination models were inferred using an EM algorithm with the repgenHMM and IGoR tools. Shared clonotypes were analyzed with the tcR package in R, and sharing was normalized by the product of cloneset sizes. To study raw recombination without the effects of thymic and clonal selection, out-of-frame nonproductive sequences were analyzed. In-frame beta chains were kept once TCRdb had trimmed the public reads at Q25 with fastp and called clones with MiXCR. Rows merge per CDR3 protein into single entries with the most common DNA and genes. The V and J calls reflect TCRdb's pipeline rather than the authors' work. The sample includes roughly 690,000 distinct CDR3 sequences, with around 21% observed a single time. The biggest ten clones account for roughly 4% of the sample.

On the study overall, not on this receptor specifically: Because the same donors could not be followed over many years, the conclusions depended on cross-sectional statistical analysis. Out-of-frame TCR alpha sequences shared between twins showed an excess of low generation-probability sequences compared with coincidental sharing between unrelated individuals. A weaker excess of twin sharing was found in beta out-of-frame sequences because the signal-to-noise ratio was lowered by fewer shared sequences. Abundant cord blood beta clonotypes had fewer insertions, young adult naive repertoires showed a similar but weaker trend, and memory repertoires showed no such trend. In monozygotic twins, out-of-frame TCR alpha sharing was systematically underestimated by recombination models, although the models agreed with sharing between unrelated individuals. Invariant T cells such as MAIT and iNKT could partly confound zero-insertion analyses, though diverse VJ usage argued against this for most clonotypes.

A further study also used this sample, focusing on T cells expressing NK-cell markers. The second source states: In sorted CD3+CD56+NKG2C+, CD3+CD56+NKG2C- and CD3+CD56-NKG2C+ T-cell subsets from several donors, TCR beta-chain repertoires were profiled. Seven of the eight sequenced donors were HCMV-seropositive and one was HCMV-seronegative. In several experiments an anti-gammadeltaTCR antibody was added to restrict sorting to alphabetaTCR-expressing T cells. For six donors, the dominant CD3+CD56+NKG2C+ clonotypes were among the top 10 CD8+ clonotypes and accounted for roughly 1.0-8% of CD8+ T cells. Those dominant clonotypes were again the most abundant among CD3+CD56-NKG2C+ cells in a few donors, at roughly 28.3-60.1%. It remained unclear whether the expanded NKG2C-expressing T cell clones were specific for HCMV antigens. The study sequenced eight donors, all healthy volunteers chosen at random: three men and five women. HCMV serostatus was determined by detecting HCMV-specific IgG in serum with a commercial ELISA kit. For a handful of donors, bulk peripheral blood T-cell repertoires were additionally sequenced from unsorted PBMC. MIGEC was used to demultiplex reads and group reads by UMI, and MiTCR was used to assemble and quantify clonotypes. To exclude erroneous sequences, only TCR cDNA sequences supported by at least two reads were retained. Downstream repertoire analysis used the tcR package, and clonotypes were matched across fractions by CDR3 nucleotide sequence plus V segment. VDJmatch was used to annotate antigen specificity against VDJdb, with one amino acid substitution in CDR3 allowed.

The TCR sequence derives from a woman aged 18-30 years in good health. The chain joins TRBV9 to TRBJ2-6, with the D call tentatively TRBD1 or TRBD2, each fitting 7 bases. Sequencing used PBMCs. The CDR3 loop reads CASSVGGGVPGANVLTF. At the DNA level, the sequence is TGTGCCAGCAGCGTGGGAGGGGGCGTTCCTGGGGCCAACGTCCTGACTTTC.